The entry below describes one T cell receptor (beta chain). The antigen remains undetermined. Per germline, CDR1 SGHDT and CDR2 YYEEEE. The V gene lost 0 bases and the J gene lost 7 bases, with 11 bases spanning the gap. The CDR3 sequence is 14 residues long. PCR primers comprised 60 Vbeta and 13 Jbeta primers. Clones were read by immunoSEQ multiplex PCR, and TCRdb kept only the in-frame ones, dropping some. The sample comprises 100,000 to 130,000 clones, roughly four fifths of which are singletons, and about 2% rests with the top ten. The record originates from a study of cytomegalovirus exposure and HLA in healthy donors. Overall study findings and caveats: Prior analysis indicated that the majority of TCR beta V segments exhibited productivity approximately 87% or approximately 30% of the time. Trimming of TCR beta V- and J-genes showed a link, identified in a later analysis, to a missense DCLRE1C variant.

The source is a man between 18 and 29 years old in good health and CMV-seronegative. The V call is TRBV5-6, the J call TRBJ2-1, with TRBD2 as a possible D gene (6 bases). The sample was PBMCs. CDR3 amino acids: CASSLGLVRNEQFF. The CDR3 coding sequence is TGTGCCAGCAGCTTGGGACTAGTTAGGAATGAGCAGTTCTTC.